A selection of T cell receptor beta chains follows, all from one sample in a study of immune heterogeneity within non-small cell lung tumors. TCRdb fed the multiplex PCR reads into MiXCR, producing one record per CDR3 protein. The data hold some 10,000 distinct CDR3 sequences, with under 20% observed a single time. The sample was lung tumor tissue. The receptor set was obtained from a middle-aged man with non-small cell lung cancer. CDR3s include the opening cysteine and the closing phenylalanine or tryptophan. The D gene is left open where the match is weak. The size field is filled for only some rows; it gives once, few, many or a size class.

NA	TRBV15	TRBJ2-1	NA	CANSSDDPDRIRDFSYNEQLF	TGTGCCAACAGCAGTGACGATCCCGATCGGATCCGTGACTTCTCCTACAATGAGCAGCTCTTC
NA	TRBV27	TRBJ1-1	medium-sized	CASSLRGFLNTEAFF	TGTGCCAGCAGTTTAAGAGGTTTCCTGAACACTGAAGCTTTCTTT
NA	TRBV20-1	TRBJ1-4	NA	CSARVGATNEKLFF	TGCAGTGCCCGAGTGGGGGCAACTAATGAAAAACTGTTTTTT
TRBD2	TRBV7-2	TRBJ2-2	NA	CARSTPGLAGTEGELFF	TGTGCCAGAAGCACCCCGGGACTAGCGGGAACGGAAGGGGAGCTGTTTTTT
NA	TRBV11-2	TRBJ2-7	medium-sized	CASSLGVRSSYEQYF	TGTGCCAGCAGCTTAGGTGTCAGGAGCTCCTACGAGCAGTACTTC
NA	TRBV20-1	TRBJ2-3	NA	CSAPTMLEASTDTQYF	TGCAGTGCCCCCACCATGCTTGAGGCTAGCACAGATACGCAGTATTTT
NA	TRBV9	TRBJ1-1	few	CASSVGSWGSTEAFF	TGTGCCAGCAGCGTGGGCAGCTGGGGTTCCACTGAAGCTTTCTTT
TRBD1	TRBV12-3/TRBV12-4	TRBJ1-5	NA	CASSFSVGQGGQPQHF	TGTGCCAGCAGTTTTTCCGTGGGACAGGGAGGCCAGCCCCAGCATTTT
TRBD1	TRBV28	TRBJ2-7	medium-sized	CASSFPWTGAVYEQYF	TGTGCCAGCAGTTTTCCCTGGACAGGGGCAGTCTACGAGCAGTACTTC
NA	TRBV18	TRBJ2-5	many	CASSPGGVETQYF	TGTGCCAGCTCACCAGGGGGTGTAGAGACCCAGTACTTC
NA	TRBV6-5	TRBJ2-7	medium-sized	CASSYSTVPYEQYF	TGTGCCAGCAGTTACTCAACTGTACCTTACGAGCAGTACTTC
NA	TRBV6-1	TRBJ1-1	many	CASRSDGDTEAFF	TGTGCCAGCAGGTCCGACGGGGACACTGAAGCTTTCTTT
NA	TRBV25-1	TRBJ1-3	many	CASRPQGNGNTIYF	TGTGCCAGCAGACCCCAGGGTAATGGAAACACCATATATTTT
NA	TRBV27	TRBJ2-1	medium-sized	CASSSRAGPGNEQFF	TGTGCCAGCAGTTCCCGGGCCGGCCCGGGTAATGAGCAGTTCTTC
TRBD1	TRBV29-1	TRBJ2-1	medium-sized	CSVDRGAYNEQFF	TGCAGCGTGGACAGGGGGGCGTACAATGAGCAGTTCTTC
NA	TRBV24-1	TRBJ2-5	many	CATKEAGGEETQYF	TGTGCCACCAAAGAAGCAGGAGGTGAAGAGACCCAGTACTTC
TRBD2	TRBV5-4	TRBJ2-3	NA	CASSLALAGDTDTQYF	TGTGCCAGCAGCTTGGCCCTAGCGGGCGACACAGATACGCAGTATTTT
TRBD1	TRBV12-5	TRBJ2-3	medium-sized	CASGLVPDGTGATDTQYF	TGTGCTAGTGGTTTGGTACCAGACGGGACAGGGGCCACAGATACGCAGTATTTT
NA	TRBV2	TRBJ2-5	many	CASSEDVGTQYF	TGTGCCAGCAGTGAAGACGTAGGGACCCAGTACTTC
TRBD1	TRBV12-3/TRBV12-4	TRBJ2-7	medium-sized	CASSPVSGTGGPEQYF	TGTGCCAGCAGTCCAGTTTCCGGGACAGGGGGCCCCGAGCAGTACTTC
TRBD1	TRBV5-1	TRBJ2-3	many	CASSETTGQGISQYF	TGCGCCAGCAGCGAAACGACGGGACAGGGGATTAGTCAGTATTTT
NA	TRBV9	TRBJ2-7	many	CASSVEATIPYEQYF	TGTGCCAGCAGCGTAGAGGCCACTATACCCTACGAGCAGTACTTC
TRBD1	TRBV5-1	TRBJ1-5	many	CASSLQGGDQPQHF	TGCGCCAGCAGCTTACAGGGGGGCGATCAGCCCCAGCATTTT
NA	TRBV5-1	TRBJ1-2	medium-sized	CASSPTVSTLYGYTF	TGCGCCAGCAGCCCGACCGTCTCGACCCTCTATGGCTACACCTTC
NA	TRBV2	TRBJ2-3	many	CASSDKGYTQYF	TGTGCCAGCAGTGATAAAGGTTATACGCAGTATTTT
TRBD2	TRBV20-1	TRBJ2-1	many	CSASRLAGAWYYNEQFF	TGCAGTGCTAGTCGGCTAGCGGGAGCTTGGTACTACAATGAGCAGTTCTTC
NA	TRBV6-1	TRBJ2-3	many	CASSVGEPTDTQYF	TGTGCCAGCAGTGTTGGGGAACCCACAGATACGCAGTATTTT
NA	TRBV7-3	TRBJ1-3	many	CASRYYRVENFSGNTIYF	TGTGCCAGCAGATATTACAGGGTGGAAAATTTCTCTGGAAACACCATATATTTT
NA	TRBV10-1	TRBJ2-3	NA	CASSNLRKGTDTQYF	TGCGCCAGCAGTAATCTACGGAAAGGCACAGATACGCAGTATTTT
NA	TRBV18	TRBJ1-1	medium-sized	CASSPSVVLDTEAFF	TGTGCCAGCTCACCTTCTGTTGTACTCGACACTGAAGCTTTCTTT
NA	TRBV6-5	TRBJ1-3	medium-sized	CASSYSISGTGNTIYF	TGTGCCAGCAGTTACTCGATAAGTGGAACTGGAAACACCATATATTTT
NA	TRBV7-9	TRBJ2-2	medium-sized	CASSDTEDPNTGELFF	TGTGCCAGCAGCGACACGGAGGACCCGAACACCGGGGAGCTGTTTTTT
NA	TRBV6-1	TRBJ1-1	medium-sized	CASNRVGDTEAFF	TGTGCCAGTAACAGGGTCGGTGACACTGAAGCTTTCTTT
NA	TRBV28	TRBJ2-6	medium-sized	CASSLSWSTGANVLTF	TGTGCCAGCAGTTTATCTTGGAGTACTGGGGCCAACGTCCTGACTTTC
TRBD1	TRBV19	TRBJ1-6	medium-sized	CASSLQGGDSPLHF	TGTGCCAGTAGTCTCCAGGGGGGTGATTCACCCCTCCACTTT
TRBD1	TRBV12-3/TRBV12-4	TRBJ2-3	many	CASKITGGADTQYF	TGTGCCAGCAAAATCACAGGGGGCGCAGATACGCAGTATTTT
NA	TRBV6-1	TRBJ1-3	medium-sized	CASSSAQRNTIYF	TGTGCCAGCAGTTCCGCCCAAAGAAACACCATATATTTT
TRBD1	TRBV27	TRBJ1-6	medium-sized	CASRETGRNSYNSPLHF	TGTGCCAGCAGGGAGACAGGGAGAAACTCCTATAATTCACCCCTCCACTTT
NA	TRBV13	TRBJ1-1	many	CASSPEAGTEAFF	TGTGCCAGCAGCCCAGAGGCCGGGACGGAAGCTTTCTTT
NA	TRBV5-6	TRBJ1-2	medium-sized	CASSRTGQTNYGYTF	TGTGCCAGCAGCCGGACCGGACAGACCAACTATGGCTACACCTTC
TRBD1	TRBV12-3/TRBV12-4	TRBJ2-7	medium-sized	CASTPRPGQKYEQYF	TGTGCCAGCACCCCTCGGCCGGGACAGAAGTACGAGCAGTACTTC
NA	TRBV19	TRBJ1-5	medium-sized	CASSMGGLNQPQHF	TGTGCCAGTAGTATGGGGGGGCTCAATCAGCCCCAGCATTTT
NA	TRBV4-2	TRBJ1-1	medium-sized	CASSQAQWGLNTEAFF	TGTGCCAGCAGCCAAGCCCAATGGGGCTTGAACACTGAAGCTTTCTTT
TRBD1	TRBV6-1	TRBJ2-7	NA	CASREAGQGGWEQYF	TGTGCCAGCAGGGAAGCAGGACAGGGGGGGTGGGAGCAGTACTTC
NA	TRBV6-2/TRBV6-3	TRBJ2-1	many	CASSLPGTFQFF	TGTGCCAGCAGCCTCCCAGGAACGTTTCAGTTCTTC
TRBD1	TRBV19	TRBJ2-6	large	CASSPGQGNGANVLTF	TGTGCCAGTAGTCCTGGACAGGGGAACGGGGCCAACGTCCTGACTTTC
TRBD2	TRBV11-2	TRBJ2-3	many	CASSGLAGRRNPTDTQYF	TGTGCCAGCAGTGGGCTAGCGGGGAGGCGAAATCCCACAGATACGCAGTATTTT
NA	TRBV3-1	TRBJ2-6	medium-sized	CASGSGVSGANVLTF	TGTGCCAGCGGGTCGGGGGTCTCTGGGGCCAACGTCCTGACTTTC